These 29 T cell receptor beta chains share one sample of origin, sequenced in a study of beta chain features in type 1 diabetes. The study's findings and limits: A moderate, significant TCRB CDR3 shortening appeared in type 1 diabetes across four CD4+ subsets.

No antigens are known for them. Every bit of the isolated RNA underwent reverse transcription, so sequencing read expressed TCRB transcripts. Sequenced by immunoSEQ multiplex PCR; TCRdb stores in-frame clones only, minus some. Of some 350,000 clones in the sample, around a tenth are singletons; the top ten hold about 0.64%. Sequenced input: central memory CD4+ T cells from blood. These receptors all stem from a man younger than 45 with type 1 diabetes.

This chain uses TRBV7-2 with TRBJ1-1; D ambiguous. V was pared by 1 base and J by 0 bases, with 9 bases between. In germline, CDR1 is SGHTA, CDR2 FQGNSA. The length of the CDR3 is 15 residues. DNA of the CDR3: TGTGCCAGCAGCTTAGGGCGAGGGATGAACACTGAAGCTTTCTTT. This codes for CASSLGRGMNTEAFF.

The rearrangement uses TRBV10-3 and TRBJ2-7, with 10 bases aligning to TRBD1. This CDR3 has 14 residues. CDR1 is ENHRY, CDR2 SYGVKD, per germline. The ends lost 7 bases at V and 3 bases at J; junction bases unmatched: 6. The CDR3 here is CAITRTGGSYEQYF. The DNA for the CDR3 is TGTGCCATCACCCGGACAGGGGGAAGCTACGAGCAGTACTTC.

This clone was detected a few times. J is TRBJ2-3 and V is TRBV5-1; TRBD1 matches 7 bases. Germline V gene data show CDR1 as SGHRS and CDR2 as YFSETQ. J lost 0 bases, V lost 4 bases, and 8 bases had no gene match. This CDR3 contains 16 residues. CDR3 sequence reads: CASSPGQDQSTDTQYF. The CDR3 DNA reads as TGCGCCAGCAGCCCCGGACAGGACCAAAGCACAGATACGCAGTATTTT. Full variable domain (missing parts from reference TRBV5-1 and TRBJ2-3): KAGVTQTPRYLIKTRGQQVTLSCSPISGHRSVSWYQQTPGQGLQFLFEYFSETQRNKGNFPGRFSGRQFSNSRSEMNVSTLELGDSALYLCASSPGQDQSTDTQYFGPGTRLTVL.

There are a few counts of this clone. The CDR3 spells CSAPQADTQYF. DNA for the CDR3: TGCAGTGCCCCCCAGGCAGATACGCAGTATTTT. V is TRBV20-1 and J is TRBJ2-3; D is unclear. The V end lost 6 bases, the J end lost 4 bases, and 8 bases lay between the germline ends. Germline values: CDR1 DFQATT, CDR2 SNEGSKA (reference sequence). CDR3 length: 11 amino acids.

The chain joins TRBV18 to TRBJ1-1, with D tentatively TRBD1 (5 bases). The germline gives CDR1 KGHSH, CDR2 LQKENI. V lost 3 bases and J lost 6, with 20 bases in between. This CDR3 has 16 residues. The CDR3 loop is CASSPAGEGGNAEAFF. CDR3 in DNA: TGTGCCAGCTCACCCGCGGGGGAGGGAGGCAACGCTGAAGCTTTCTTT.

A few counts support this clone. This chain connects TRBV5-8 to TRBJ2-5; D perhaps matches TRBD2 (6 bases). CDR3 length: 13 residues. Per the germline V gene, CDR1 is SGHTS and CDR2 is YDEGEE. The V end was cut by 7 bases, the J end by 4 bases, with 14 bases between. The CDR3 loop reads CASCMRGAETQYF. The CDR3 region has the DNA TGTGCCAGCTGCATGCGGGGAGCAGAGACCCAGTACTTC.

This chain connects TRBV9 to TRBJ1-2, with 9 bases aligning to TRBD1. CDR1 is SGDLS and CDR2 is YYNGEE in the germline V gene. This CDR3 spans 14 amino acids. J gave up 8 bases and V 3 bases, and 8 bases lay outside the gene matches. CDR3 nucleotides: TGTGCCAGCAGCGCTCTAGGGACAGGGAAAGGCTACACCTTC. It specifies CASSALGTGKGYTF.

This clone was observed at least ten times. This chain uses TRBV2 with TRBJ2-3, with D uncertain. V was clipped by 3 bases and J by 3 bases, with 1 base between them. Germline loops: CDR1 SNHLY, CDR2 FYNNEI. This CDR3 spans 11 amino acids. The CDR3 DNA follows: TGTGCCAGCAGTGATACAGATACGCAGTATTTT. This encodes CASSDTDTQYF.

The chain couples TRBV30 to TRBJ2-3; 8 bases are a match to TRBD2. In germline, CDR1 is GTSNPN, CDR2 SVGIG (reference sequence). The V segment lost 3 bases and the J segment 1 base; nucleotides outside the gene matches: 3. There are 14 residues in the CDR3. This CDR3 is CAWRGAGGTDTQYF. As DNA, the CDR3 is TGTGCCTGGAGGGGAGCGGGAGGCACAGATACGCAGTATTTT.

This chain uses TRBV7-9 with TRBJ2-3, with D tentatively TRBD1 (5 bases). V was shortened by 10 bases and J by 1 base, with 18 bases between the two germline ends. Germline assignment: CDR1 SEHNR and CDR2 FQNEAQ (reference sequence). This CDR3 contains 15 residues. Written as DNA, the CDR3 is TGTGCCATCATTCAGGCCAGGGTGGGCACAGATACGCAGTATTTT. Protein product: CAIIQARVGTDTQYF.

In this sample, this clone turned up a few times. The chain joins TRBV7-8 to TRBJ2-7, with D perhaps TRBD1 (5 bases). CDR3 size: 13 residues. Trimming removed 0 bases from V and 6 bases from J, with 9 bases in between. The germline V gene has CDR1 SGHVS and CDR2 FQNEAQ. The CDR3 DNA is TGTGCCAGCAGCTTAGCAGGGGCGGCCGAGCAGTACTTC. Translating gives CASSLAGAAEQYF. Looking up the rest from reference TRBV7-8 and TRBJ2-7 gives the full variable domain: GAGVSQSPRYKVAKRGQDVALRCDPISGHVSLFWYQQALGQGPEFLTYFQNEAQLDKSGLPSDRFFAERPEGSVSTLKIQRTQQEDSAVYLCASSLAGAAEQYFGPGTRLTVT.

Note on this clone: Other DNA sequences in this sample translate to the same CDR3. This sequence joins TRBV11-2 and TRBJ2-7; the D call may be TRBD1 or TRBD2 (5 bases each). CDR1 and CDR2 (germline): SGHAT, FQNNGV. Trimming stripped 0 bases from V and 2 bases from J, with 11 bases between. The CDR3 has 15 residues. CDR3 bases: TGTGCCAGCAGCTTAGATTACCGGGGACCCTACGAGCAGTACTTC. This sequence encodes CASSLDYRGPYEQYF.

The chain recombines TRBV5-8 with TRBJ1-1, with D unresolved. Germline CDR1 SGHTS, CDR2 YDEGEE. The CDR3 covers 15 residues. V lost 0 bases and J 0 bases, leaving 9 bases between the germline ends. The CDR3 sequence is CASSLEIGMNTEAFF. The CDR3 DNA is TGTGCCAGCAGCTTGGAAATAGGGATGAACACTGAAGCTTTCTTT.

The rearrangement uses TRBV7-2 and TRBJ1-2; 8 positions match TRBD1. The V segment lost 5 bases and the J segment 8 bases; nucleotides outside the gene matches: 13. The CDR3 is made up of 15 amino acids. Germline CDR1 is SGHTA and CDR2 is FQGNSA. In nucleotides, the CDR3 is TGTGCCAGCAGCACCCGACAGGGGCAGGGTTCGGGCTACACCTTC. Translated, it gives CASSTRQGQGSGYTF.

CDR3 region: CASPVGGTDTQYF. The CDR3 nucleotides are TGTGCCAGCCCCGTTGGCGGCACAGATACGCAGTATTTT. This chain connects TRBV6-1 to TRBJ2-3; no clear D gene. Germline values: CDR1 MNHNS, CDR2 SASEGT. The CDR3 has 13 residues. Trimming left V 8 bases short and J 1 base short, with 10 bases between.

This clone was picked up a small number of times. V gene TRBV9 combines with J gene TRBJ1-1; D not resolved. V gave up 4 bases and J gave up 5 bases, with 6 bases separating them. The CDR3 consists of 11 residues. CDR1 and CDR2 (germline): SGDLS, YYNGEE. The chain's CDR3 is CASSPETEAFF. Here the CDR3 DNA reads TGTGCCAGCAGCCCTGAAACTGAAGCTTTCTTT. Filled out from reference TRBV9 and TRBJ1-1, the complete variable domain reads DSGVTQTPKHLITATGQRVTLRCSPRSGDLSVYWYQQSLDQGLQFLIQYYNGEERAKGNILERFSAQQFPDLHSELNLSSLELGDSALYFCASSPETEAFFGQGTRLTVV.

The sample holds a few counts of this clone. The chain is built from TRBV5-8 and TRBJ2-2, with D maybe TRBD1 (6 bases). Germline CDR1 SGHTS, CDR2 YDEGEE. The CDR3 length is 17 residues. V lost 4 bases and J lost 7, with 23 bases in between. Here the CDR3 reads CASSLYLGGTDSGELFF. In DNA, the CDR3 is TGTGCCAGCAGCCTGTACCTCGGTGGGACGGACAGCGGGGAGCTGTTTTTT.

The rearrangement links TRBV28 to TRBJ1-1; D perhaps matches TRBD1 (5 bases). The CDR3 has 14 amino acids. Trimming pared 4 bases from V and 1 base from J, leaving 10 bases between. Germline V CDR1 and CDR2: MDHEN, SYDVKM. The CDR3 reads CASSSPGGNTEAFF. In DNA form, the CDR3 reads TGTGCCAGCAGTTCCCCCGGGGGGAACACTGAAGCTTTCTTT.

V usage is TRBV7-2 and J usage is TRBJ2-7; TRBD1 aligns across 8 bases. The CDR3 has 14 amino acids. V gave up 4 bases and J gave up 3 bases; unmatched junction bases: 5. Per the germline V gene, CDR1 is SGHTA and CDR2 is FQGNSA. CDR3 nucleotide sequence: TGTGCCAGCAGCTACCCTGGACAGGGCTACGAGCAGTACTTC. Translated: CASSYPGQGYEQYF. Filled out from reference TRBV7-2 and TRBJ2-7, the complete variable domain reads GAGVSQSPSNKVTEKGKDVELRCDPISGHTALYWYRQSLGQGLEFLIYFQGNSAPDKSGLPSDRFSAERTGGSVSTLTIQRTQQEDSAVYLCASSYPGQGYEQYFGPGTRLTVT.

This clone turned up a few times. The rearrangement uses TRBV9 and TRBJ2-5, with D perhaps assigned TRBD1 or TRBD2 (5 bases each). CDR3 length: 14 amino acids. The V gene lost 2 bases and the J gene lost 7 bases, with 15 bases spanning the gap. Germline values: CDR1 SGDLS, CDR2 YYNGEE. CDR3 amino acids: CASSVDGALGTQYF. Here the CDR3 DNA reads TGTGCCAGCAGCGTGGACGGGGCCCTGGGGACCCAGTACTTC.

The rearrangement uses TRBV29-1 and TRBJ2-1, with D perhaps assigned TRBD1 or TRBD2 (5 bases each). The V gene's germline CDR1 is SQVTM and CDR2 ANQGSEA. The ends were cut back, 7 bases at V and 6 bases at J, with 19 bases in the middle. This CDR3 contains 14 residues. For the CDR3, the DNA is TGCAGCGCTCCCCGAGGGTCTGGGGGCAATGAGCAGTTCTTC. It codes for CSAPRGSGGNEQFF.

This clone was seen many times. This chain uses TRBV7-9 with TRBJ2-5; no clear D. Per germline, CDR1 SEHNR and CDR2 FQNEAQ (reference sequence). The CDR3 length is 12 residues. V lost 0 bases and J lost 5, with 4 bases in between. CDR3 nucleotide sequence: TGTGCCAGCAGCTTAGCATGGGAGACCCAGTACTTC. This gives the protein CASSLAWETQYF.

This clone was counted a few times. The chain recombines TRBV30 with TRBJ1-1; 7 nucleotides line up with TRBD1. The CDR3 is 14 amino acids. V dropped 0 bases and J dropped 3; count of bases not matched to a gene: 4. CDR1 GTSNPN and CDR2 SVGIG come from the germline V gene (reference sequence). CDR3: CAWSVQQGYTEAFF. The CDR3 DNA reads as TGTGCCTGGAGTGTACAACAGGGGTACACTGAAGCTTTCTTT.

The V gene is TRBV11-2, the J gene TRBJ2-3; TRBD2 is a possible D gene (6 bases). The CDR3 contains 12 residues. V was clipped by 8 bases and J by 9 bases, with 15 bases between them. Germline V lookup: CDR1 SGHAT, CDR2 FQNNGV. The CDR3 protein is CASGQTSPTQYF. The CDR3 DNA reads TGTGCCAGCGGGCAAACTAGCCCCACGCAGTATTTT.

The chain is built from TRBV4-1 and TRBJ2-2; no clear D gene. V was cut by 0 bases and J by 2 bases, with 10 bases left in between. The CDR3 sequence is 16 residues long. The germline CDR1 and CDR2 sequences are MGHRA and YSYEKL. CDR3 residues: CASSQDPTPNTGELFF. The CDR3 DNA reads as TGCGCCAGCAGCCAAGATCCCACCCCAAACACCGGGGAGCTGTTTTTT.

This clone was counted a few times. The V call is TRBV28, the J call TRBJ1-5; the match to TRBD1 covers 7 bases. This CDR3 contains 16 residues. J was trimmed by 0 bases and V by 4 bases; bases with no gene match: 6. Germline V gene lookup returns CDR1 MDHEN and CDR2 SYDVKM. DNA for the CDR3: TGTGCCAGCAGTTCCCTGACAGGGTATAGCAATCAGCCCCAGCATTTT. Translating gives CASSSLTGYSNQPQHF. The full variable domain, completed using reference TRBV28 and TRBJ1-5, is DVKVTQSSRYLVKRTGEKVFLECVQDMDHENMFWYRQDPGLGLRLIYFSYDVKMKEKGDIPEGYSVSREKKERFSLILESASTNQTSMYLCASSSLTGYSNQPQHFGDGTRLSIL.

This clone was picked up a small number of times. In DNA, the CDR3 is TGTGCCAGCAGCTTGGCTGCAAATGAGCAGTTCTTC. Amino acid sequence: CASSLAANEQFF. The genes are TRBV7-8 and TRBJ2-1; D not resolved. Germline-derived CDR1 and CDR2 are SGHVS and FQNEAQ. This CDR3 is built from 12 residues. Trimming took 3 bases from V and 7 from J, leaving 7 bases between them.

This clone has just a few counts. This chain joins TRBV5-4 and TRBJ2-6; D uncertain. Trimming stripped 1 base from V and 0 bases from J, with 14 bases between. Germline assignment: CDR1 SGHNT and CDR2 YYREEE (reference sequence). The CDR3 covers 18 residues. The CDR3 region has the DNA TGTGCCAGCAGCTTGATTCAAGGGTTAAGCTCTGGGGCCAACGTCCTGACTTTC. Protein sequence: CASSLIQGLSSGANVLTF.

J is TRBJ2-7 and V is TRBV2; D remains ambiguous. Trimming took 4 bases from V and 6 from J, leaving 13 bases between them. The germline V gene encodes CDR1 SNHLY and CDR2 FYNNEI. This CDR3 has 13 residues. DNA of the CDR3: TGTGCCAGCAGTGGGAAATACTTGGGCGAGCAGTACTTC. This codes for CASSGKYLGEQYF.